The 7 T cell receptor beta chains below all came from one sample that was sequenced in a study of shared clonotypes between healthy human individuals. This table comes from immunoSEQ multiplex PCR, and its TCRdb copy is limited to in-frame clones, with some not included. There are some 530,000 clones in the sample; 81% occur only once, and over 9.5% lies in the top ten. The specimen was PBMCs. These receptors were collected from a woman in her 40s in good health. Some clones in this sample may be carry-over from other donors' samples.

This sequence joins TRBV7-8 and TRBJ2-2; D gene uncertain. The CDR3 loop spans 13 amino acids. V was pared by 6 bases and J by 3 bases, with 8 bases between. Germline lookup yields CDR1 SGHVS and CDR2 FQNEAQ. CDR3 residues: CASSYEYTGELFF. The CDR3 DNA is TGTGCCAGCAGTTACGAATACACCGGGGAGCTGTTTTTT. The variable domain in full, completed from reference TRBV7-8 and TRBJ2-2, reads GAGVSQSPRYKVAKRGQDVALRCDPISGHVSLFWYQQALGQGPEFLTYFQNEAQLDKSGLPSDRFFAERPEGSVSTLKIQRTQQEDSAVYLCASSYEYTGELFFGEGSRLTVL.

The genes are TRBV5-6 and TRBJ2-2; maybe TRBD2 (5 bases). Germline V gives CDR1 SGHDT, CDR2 YYEEEE. The CDR3 length is 13 residues. Trimming left V 4 bases short and J 2 bases short, with 6 bases between. This chain's CDR3 is CASSRDNTGELFF. CDR3 in DNA: TGTGCCAGCAGCCGGGATAACACCGGGGAGCTGTTTTTT.

The chain combines TRBV5-3 with TRBJ2-1; D is possibly TRBD2 (6 bases). TRBV5-3 is designated an ORF whose function remains uncertain. Trimming took 0 bases from V and 8 from J, leaving 9 bases between them. The CDR3 has 13 residues. Written as DNA, the CDR3 is TGTGCCAGAAGCTTGGGAGCGGGTTATGAGCAGTTCTTC. Protein: CARSLGAGYEQFF.

V gene TRBV28 combines with J gene TRBJ1-3; the D is unclear. The germline V gene has CDR1 MDHEN and CDR2 SYDVKM. The V gene lost 10 bases and the J gene lost 0 bases, with 19 bases spanning the gap. The length of the CDR3 is 16 residues. This CDR3 is CATTSWQDSSGNTIYF. As DNA, the CDR3 is TGTGCCACCACGTCTTGGCAGGATAGCTCTGGAAACACCATATATTTT.

The chain recombines TRBV6-1 with TRBJ2-3; tentatively, D is TRBD1 (6 bases). The CDR3 contains 14 residues. V lost 4 bases and J 4 bases, leaving 12 bases between the germline ends. Germline V gene sequence: CDR1 MNHNS, CDR2 SASEGT. The CDR3 DNA reads as TGTGCCAGCAGTGGGTCAGGGGATTCAGATACGCAGTATTTT. Protein sequence: CASSGSGDSDTQYF.

The rearrangement uses TRBV5-6 and TRBJ2-1; D not resolved. Germline V gene data show CDR1 as SGHDT and CDR2 as YYEEEE. The V end lost 3 bases, the J end lost 0 bases, and 10 bases lay between the germline ends. CDR3 size: 15 residues. CDR3 sequence: CASSSGTNSYNEQFF. CDR3 bases: TGTGCCAGCAGCTCAGGCACCAACTCCTACAATGAGCAGTTCTTC.

This clone was recorded at least ten times. The V and J genes are TRBV4-3 and TRBJ2-7; 9 bases map to TRBD1. Germline CDR1 is LGHNA and CDR2 is YSLEER. V shed 2 bases, J shed 5 bases, and the junction held 7 bases outside the gene matches. The CDR3 is made up of 15 amino acids. For the CDR3, the DNA is TGCGCCAGCAGCCAAACTAGGGACAGGGCCCACGAGCAGTACTTC. Encoded protein: CASSQTRDRAHEQYF.